This T cell receptor beta chain derives from a study of T cells after somatic rescue of genetic block. In regard to this clone: This same CDR3 is encoded by further DNA sequences in the sample.

CDR1 is LNHDA, CDR2 SQIVND, per germline (reference sequence). The V segment lost 7 bases and the J segment 2 bases; nucleotides outside the gene matches: 4. The CDR3 is 13 amino acids. Only in-frame clones appear in the TCRdb table, and some are missing; sequencing was by immunoSEQ multiplex PCR. The data contain approximately 70,000 clones, roughly 91% of them singletons. This TCR was sampled from a man aged 25-45 years. The genes are TRBV19 and TRBJ2-7; TRBD1 matches 8 bases. The sample consisted of peripheral blood mononuclear cells (PBMCs). The CDR3 region has the DNA TGTGCCAGTAAGGGGACAGGTGCCTACGAGCAGTACTTC. Translation gives CASKGTGAYEQYF.